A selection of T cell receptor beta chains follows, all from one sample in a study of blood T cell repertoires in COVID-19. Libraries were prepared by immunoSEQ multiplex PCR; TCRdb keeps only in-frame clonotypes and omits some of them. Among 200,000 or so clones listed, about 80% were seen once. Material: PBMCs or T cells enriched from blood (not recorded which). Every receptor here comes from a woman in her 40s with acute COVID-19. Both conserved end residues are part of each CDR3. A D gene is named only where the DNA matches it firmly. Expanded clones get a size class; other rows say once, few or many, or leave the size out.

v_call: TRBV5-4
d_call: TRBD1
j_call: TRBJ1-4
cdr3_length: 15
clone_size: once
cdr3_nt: TGTGCCAGCAGCTTGATGGACAGGGGGCATGAAAAACTGTTTTTT
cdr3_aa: CASSLMDRGHEKLFF

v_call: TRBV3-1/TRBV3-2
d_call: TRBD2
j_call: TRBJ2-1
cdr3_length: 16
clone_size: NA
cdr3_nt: TGTGCCAGCAGCCTTGGCAAGGGGAGGGCCGGGAATGAGCAGTTCTTC
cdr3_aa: CASSLGKGRAGNEQFF

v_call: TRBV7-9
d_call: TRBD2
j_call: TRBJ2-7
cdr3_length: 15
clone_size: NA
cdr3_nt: TGTGCCAGCAGCCTTCCTGGCGGGAGCTTCTACGAGCAGTACTTC
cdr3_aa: CASSLPGGSFYEQYF

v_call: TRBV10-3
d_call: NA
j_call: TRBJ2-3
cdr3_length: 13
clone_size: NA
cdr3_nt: TGTGCCATCAGTGAGTCGGCAACGGATACGCAGTATTTT
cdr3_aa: CAISESATDTQYF

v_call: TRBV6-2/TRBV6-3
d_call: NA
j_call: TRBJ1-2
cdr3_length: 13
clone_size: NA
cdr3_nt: TGTGCCAGCAGTTACGCCCCGGAGTATGGCTACACCTTC
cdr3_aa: CASSYAPEYGYTF

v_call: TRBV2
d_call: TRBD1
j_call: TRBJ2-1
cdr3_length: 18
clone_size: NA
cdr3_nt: TGTGCCAGCAGTGACGGACAGGCGCCCAATCTTGCCTACAATGAGCAGTTCTTC
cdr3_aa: CASSDGQAPNLAYNEQFF

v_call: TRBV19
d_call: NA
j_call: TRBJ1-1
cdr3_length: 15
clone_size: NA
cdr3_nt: TGTGCCAGTAGTACCGCCACAGGGAGATACACTGAAGCTTTCTTT
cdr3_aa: CASSTATGRYTEAFF

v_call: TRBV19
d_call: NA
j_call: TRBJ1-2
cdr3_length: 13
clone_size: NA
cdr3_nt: TGTGCCAGTAGTCTGGAGACGCGCTATGGCTACACCTTC
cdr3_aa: CASSLETRYGYTF

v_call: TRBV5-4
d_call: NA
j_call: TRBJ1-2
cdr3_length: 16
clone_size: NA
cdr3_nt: TGTGCCAGCAGCAAGGATGTGGCACCGACTTCTGGCGGCTACACCTTC
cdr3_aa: CASSKDVAPTSGGYTF

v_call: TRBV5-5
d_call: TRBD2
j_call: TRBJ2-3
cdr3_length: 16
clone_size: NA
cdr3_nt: TGTGCCAGCAGCTCAACTAGCGGGGGATTCACAGATACGCAGTATTTT
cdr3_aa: CASSSTSGGFTDTQYF

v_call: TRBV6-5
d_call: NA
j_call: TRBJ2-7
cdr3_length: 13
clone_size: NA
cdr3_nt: TGTGCCAGCAGTCCGACAGGCTCCTACGAGCAGTACTTC
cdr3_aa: CASSPTGSYEQYF

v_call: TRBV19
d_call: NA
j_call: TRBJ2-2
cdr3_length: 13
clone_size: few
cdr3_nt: TGTGCCAGTAGTGTGGACAGTGCCGGGGAGCTGTTTTTT
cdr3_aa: CASSVDSAGELFF

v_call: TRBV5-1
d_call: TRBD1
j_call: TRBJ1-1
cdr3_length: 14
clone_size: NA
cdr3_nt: TGCGCCAGCAGGCCTCAGGGGGCCAACACTGAAGCTTTCTTT
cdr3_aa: CASRPQGANTEAFF

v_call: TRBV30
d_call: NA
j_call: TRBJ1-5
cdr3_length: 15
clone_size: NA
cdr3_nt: TGTGCCTGGAGTGTAGGGTGGCAGGGCAGCCAGCCCCAGCATTTT
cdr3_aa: CAWSVGWQGSQPQHF

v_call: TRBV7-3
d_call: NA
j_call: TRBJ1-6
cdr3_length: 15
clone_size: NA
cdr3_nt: TGTGCCAGCAGCGAAACTTCGCGGGGGAGTTCACCCCTCCACTTT
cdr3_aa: CASSETSRGSSPLHF

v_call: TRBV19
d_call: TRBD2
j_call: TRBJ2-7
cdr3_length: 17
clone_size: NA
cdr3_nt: TGTGCCAGTAGTCCGGGACTAGCTCCTAAAAGCTCCTACGAGCAGTACTTC
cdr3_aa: CASSPGLAPKSSYEQYF

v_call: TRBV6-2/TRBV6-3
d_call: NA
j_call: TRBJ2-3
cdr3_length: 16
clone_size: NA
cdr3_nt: TGTGCCAGCAGTACACGGTGGAGGGGCGGCACAGATACGCAGTATTTT
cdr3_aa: CASSTRWRGGTDTQYF

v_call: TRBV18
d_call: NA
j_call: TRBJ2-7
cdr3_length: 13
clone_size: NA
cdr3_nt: TGTGCCAGCTCACCGGGAACTAGGGCCGAGCAGTACTTC
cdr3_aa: CASSPGTRAEQYF

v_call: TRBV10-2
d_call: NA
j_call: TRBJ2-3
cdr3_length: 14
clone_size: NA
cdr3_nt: TGCGCCAGCAGTGACAGGGTTAGCACAGATACGCAGTATTTT
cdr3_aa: CASSDRVSTDTQYF

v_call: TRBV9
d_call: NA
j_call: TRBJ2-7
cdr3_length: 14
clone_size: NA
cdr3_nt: TGTGCCAGCAGCGTCTCGGGGGATGGATACGAGCAGTACTTC
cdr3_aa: CASSVSGDGYEQYF

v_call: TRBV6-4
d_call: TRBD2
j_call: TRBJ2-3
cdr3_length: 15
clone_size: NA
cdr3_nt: TGTGCCAGCAGTGACTGGAGCGGGGGGGCAGATACGCAGTATTTT
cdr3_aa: CASSDWSGGADTQYF

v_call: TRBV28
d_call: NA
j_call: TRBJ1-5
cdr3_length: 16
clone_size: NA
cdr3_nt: TGTGCCAGCACACAATGGCAGGGGTATAGCAATCAGCCCCAGCATTTT
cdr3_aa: CASTQWQGYSNQPQHF

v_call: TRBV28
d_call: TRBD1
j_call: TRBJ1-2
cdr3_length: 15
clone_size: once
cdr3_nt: TGTGCCAGCAGTACCCCGGACAGGGCCAACTATGGCTACACCTTC
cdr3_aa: CASSTPDRANYGYTF

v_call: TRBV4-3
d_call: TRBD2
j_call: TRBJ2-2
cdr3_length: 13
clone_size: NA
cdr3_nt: TGCGCCAGCAGGCTAGCGGGGGCCGGGGAGCTGTTTTTT
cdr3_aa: CASRLAGAGELFF

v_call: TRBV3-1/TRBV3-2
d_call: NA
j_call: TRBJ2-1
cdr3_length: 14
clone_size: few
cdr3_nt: TGTGCCAGCAGCCTACAGACAGAATTCAATGAGCAGTTCTTC
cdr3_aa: CASSLQTEFNEQFF

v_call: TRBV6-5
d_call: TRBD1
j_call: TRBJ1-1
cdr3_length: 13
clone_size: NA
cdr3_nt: TGTGCCAGCAGTTACTCGGGACAGGGGGAAACTTTCTTT
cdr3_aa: CASSYSGQGETFF

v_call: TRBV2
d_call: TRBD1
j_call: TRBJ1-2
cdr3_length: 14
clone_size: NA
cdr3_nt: TGTGCCAGTCTTTTTGACAGGGGGCAGGATGGCTACACCTTC
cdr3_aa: CASLFDRGQDGYTF

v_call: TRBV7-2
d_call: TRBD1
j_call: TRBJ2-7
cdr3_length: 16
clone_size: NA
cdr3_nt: TGTGCCAGCAGTTATTCCACCGGGACAGGGGGCGCAGGGCAGTACTTC
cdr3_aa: CASSYSTGTGGAGQYF

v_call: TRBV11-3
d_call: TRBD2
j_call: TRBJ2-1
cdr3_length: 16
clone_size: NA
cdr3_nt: TGTGCCAGCAGCTTAGGCGGCGGGGGGGCCGGGTATGAGCAGTTCTTC
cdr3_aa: CASSLGGGGAGYEQFF

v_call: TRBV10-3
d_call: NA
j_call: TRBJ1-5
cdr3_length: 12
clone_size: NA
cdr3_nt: TGTGCCATCAGCGGAGACAATCAGCCCCAGCATTTT
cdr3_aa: CAISGDNQPQHF

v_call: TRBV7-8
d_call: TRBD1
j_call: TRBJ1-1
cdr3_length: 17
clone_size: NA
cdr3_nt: TGTGCCAGCAGCCCTGGGGACAGGGGACGCCTGAACACTGAAGCTTTCTTT
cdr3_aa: CASSPGDRGRLNTEAFF

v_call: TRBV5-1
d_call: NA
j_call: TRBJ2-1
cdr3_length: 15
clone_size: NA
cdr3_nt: TGCGCCAGCAGCTCAGAGCGGAACTCCTACAATGAGCAGTTCTTC
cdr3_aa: CASSSERNSYNEQFF

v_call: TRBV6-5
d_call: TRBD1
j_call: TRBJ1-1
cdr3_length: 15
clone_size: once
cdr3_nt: TGTGCCAGCAGGAAACAGGGGACTCTAAACACTGAAGCTTTCTTT
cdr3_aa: CASRKQGTLNTEAFF

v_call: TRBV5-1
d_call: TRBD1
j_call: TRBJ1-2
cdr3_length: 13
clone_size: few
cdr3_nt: TGCGCCAGCAGAGTTCAACAGGGGGATGGCTACACCTTC
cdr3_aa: CASRVQQGDGYTF

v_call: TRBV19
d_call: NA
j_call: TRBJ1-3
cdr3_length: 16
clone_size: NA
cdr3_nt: TGTGCCAGTATAAATCCCCACCAGGGAGGTGGAAACACCATATATTTT
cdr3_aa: CASINPHQGGGNTIYF

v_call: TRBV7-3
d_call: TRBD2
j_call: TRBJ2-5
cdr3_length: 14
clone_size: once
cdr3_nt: TGTGCCAGCAGCCCCGGGACTAGTCGAGAGACCCAGTACTTC
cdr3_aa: CASSPGTSRETQYF

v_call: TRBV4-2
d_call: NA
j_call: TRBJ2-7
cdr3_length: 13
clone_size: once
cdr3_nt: TGTGCCAGCAGCCTAGCCAGCTCCTACGAGCAGTACTTC
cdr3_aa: CASSLASSYEQYF

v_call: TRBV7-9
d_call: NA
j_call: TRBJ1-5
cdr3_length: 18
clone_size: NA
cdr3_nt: TGTGCCAGCAGCCCGGGGCAGGGAGGGTCGGGTAGCAATCAGCCCCAGCATTTT
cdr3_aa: CASSPGQGGSGSNQPQHF

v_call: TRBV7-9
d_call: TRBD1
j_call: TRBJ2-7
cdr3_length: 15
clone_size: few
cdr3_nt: TGTGCCAGCAGCACGCCGGACAGGGAGCTCGACGAGCAGTACTTC
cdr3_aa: CASSTPDRELDEQYF

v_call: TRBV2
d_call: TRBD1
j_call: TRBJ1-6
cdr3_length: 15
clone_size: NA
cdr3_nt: TGTGCCAGCAGGGAGACAGGGGCTTGGAATTCACCCCTCCACTTT
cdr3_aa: CASRETGAWNSPLHF

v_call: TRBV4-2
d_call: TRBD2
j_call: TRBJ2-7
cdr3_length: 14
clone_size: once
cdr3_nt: TGTGCCAGCAGCCACGGGGGGGGCTCGTACGAGCAGTACTTC
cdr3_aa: CASSHGGGSYEQYF

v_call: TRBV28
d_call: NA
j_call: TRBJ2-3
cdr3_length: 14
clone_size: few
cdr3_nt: TGTGCCAGCAGTCCGGGGTCACGACCAGATACGCAGTATTTT
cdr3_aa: CASSPGSRPDTQYF

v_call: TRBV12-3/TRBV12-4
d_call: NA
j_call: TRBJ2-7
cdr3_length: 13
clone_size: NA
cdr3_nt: TGTGCCAGCAGTTCAGCCGGGATGGGCGAGCAGTACTTC
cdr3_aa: CASSSAGMGEQYF

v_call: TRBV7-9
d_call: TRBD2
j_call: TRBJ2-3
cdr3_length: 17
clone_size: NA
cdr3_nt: TGTGCCAGCAGCGCCGGACTAGCGGGAGGGCGGGTAGATACGCAGTATTTT
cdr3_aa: CASSAGLAGGRVDTQYF

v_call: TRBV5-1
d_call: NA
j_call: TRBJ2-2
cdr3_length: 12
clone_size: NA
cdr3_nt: TGCGCCAGCAGTCAGGACTCCGGGGAGCTGTTTTTT
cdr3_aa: CASSQDSGELFF

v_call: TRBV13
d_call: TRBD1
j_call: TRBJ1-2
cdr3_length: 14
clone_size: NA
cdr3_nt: TGTGCCAGCAGCTCCGGGACAGTACAATATGGCTACACCTTC
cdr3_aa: CASSSGTVQYGYTF

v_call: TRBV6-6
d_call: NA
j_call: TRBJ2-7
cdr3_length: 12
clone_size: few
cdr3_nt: TGTGCCGCGACGGGGTTCCCCTACGAGCAGTACTTC
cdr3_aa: CAATGFPYEQYF

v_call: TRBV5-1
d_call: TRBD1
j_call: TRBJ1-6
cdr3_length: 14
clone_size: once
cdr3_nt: TGCGCCAGCAGCACTGGACAGGGGAATTCACCCCTCCACTTT
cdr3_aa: CASSTGQGNSPLHF

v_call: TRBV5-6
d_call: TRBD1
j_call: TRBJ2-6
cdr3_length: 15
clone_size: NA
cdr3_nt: TGTGCCAGCAGCCTCAGGGGGCTAAGGGCCAACGTCCTGACTTTC
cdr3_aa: CASSLRGLRANVLTF

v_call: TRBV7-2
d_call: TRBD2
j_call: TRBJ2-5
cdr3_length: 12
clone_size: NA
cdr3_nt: TGTGCCAGCAGGGGGGGGCAAGAGACCCAGTACTTC
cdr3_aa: CASRGGQETQYF